This T cell receptor beta chain is from a study of T cells in Graves' hyperthyroidism and ophthalmopathy. The wider study: Peripheral blood samples were taken at initial diagnosis, prior to any treatment.

Findings and limits, study-wide: Most expanded thyroid clonotypes above 0.001 also appeared in blood.

For this clonotype: Its antigen is unidentified.

Pregnant or lactating patients were excluded, as were those with uncontrolled infection or other autoimmune disease. The PBMCs were sourced from fresh peripheral blood (approximately 9 ml). The CDR3 has 14 residues. Germline V gives CDR1 LNHDA, CDR2 SQIVND (reference sequence). The V segment lost 7 bases and the J segment 4 bases; nucleotides outside the gene matches: 7. Researchers took RNA transcripts and amplified the TCR beta CDR3 regions from them. The primer set for the first-round RT-PCR of the TCR CDR3 was HTBI. A single record per CDR3 protein comes from TCRdb applying MiXCR to the multiplex PCR reads. The data hold 300,000 to 400,000 distinct CDR3 sequences, with approximately 13% observed a single time.

The sequence was collected from a woman in her sixties or seventies with Graves' hyperthyroidism. The sequenced sample was blood. The gene calls are TRBV19 and TRBJ1-5; 7 bases align to TRBD1. Written as DNA, the CDR3 is TGTGCCAGTACCCCAATACAGGGGAATCAGCCCCAGCATTTT. This translates into CASTPIQGNQPQHF.